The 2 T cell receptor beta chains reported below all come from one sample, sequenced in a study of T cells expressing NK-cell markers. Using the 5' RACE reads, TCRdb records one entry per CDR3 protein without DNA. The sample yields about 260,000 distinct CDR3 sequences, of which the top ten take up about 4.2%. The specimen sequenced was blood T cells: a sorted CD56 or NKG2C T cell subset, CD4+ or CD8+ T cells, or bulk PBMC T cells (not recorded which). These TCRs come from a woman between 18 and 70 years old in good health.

The CDR3 loop is CASSQSVGQRNSPLHF. This chain connects TRBV4-3 to TRBJ1-6; the D call of TRBD1 rests on TCRdb alone, since no DNA is present to check it. Germline lookup yields CDR1 LGHNA and CDR2 YSLEER. The CDR3 spans 16 residues.

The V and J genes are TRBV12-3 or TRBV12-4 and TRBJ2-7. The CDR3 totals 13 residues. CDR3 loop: CASRMTSSYEQYF.